The clone carrying this T cell receptor (beta chain) was picked up a small number of times. Its matching antigen is unknown. These data are taken from a study of T-cell memory formation after mild COVID-19. Study overall: The two donors had largely donor-specific TCR clusters.

Germline trimming cut 5 bases from V and 1 base from J; bases unmatched to any gene: 3. This CDR3 has 14 residues. Germline lookup yields CDR1 SGHTA and CDR2 FQGNSA. Whole-study findings and limits: Cross-reactive memory appears to have joined, as suggested by some responding clones showing up in pre-infection memory.

TCRdb re-called the 5' RACE reads through MiXCR, storing one row per CDR3 protein. This table has about 290,000 distinct CDR3 sequences, approximately 15% appearing once. This sequence joins TRBV7-2 and TRBJ2-5; TRBD1 agrees at 8 bases. The clonotype originates from a man in his late teens or twenties who had mild COVID-19 (a few samples of this study predate the infection). Cell type and time point are not known. The source material was PBMCs or a T cell subset sorted from them (not recorded which). DNA of the CDR3: TGTGCCAGCAGCCCACAGGGGGTCCAAGAGACCCAGTACTTC. The encoded protein is CASSPQGVQETQYF.